The T cell receptor beta chain under discussion was sequenced for a study of blood T cell repertoires in COVID-19. The germline gives CDR1 SGHTS, CDR2 YDEGEE. The CDR3 consists of 16 residues. V shed 3 bases and J shed 3 bases, with 17 bases lying between them. Per the authors' pipeline: Reference gene primer amplification in the assay estimated nucleated cell counts. Profiling relied on immunoSEQ multiplex PCR, and the TCRdb table lists in-frame clones only, not all of them. The DNA gave D and trimming, while V, J and clone size come from that table. The sample shows hundreds of thousands of clones, roughly 91% of them seen only once.

The sequencing sample was made of PBMCs or T cells enriched from blood (not recorded which). The chain couples TRBV5-8 to TRBJ2-3; possible D gene TRBD2, 6 bases. This receptor was identified in a woman aged 25 to 45 who had recovered from COVID-19. The CDR3 protein is CASSWERVGSTDTQYF. The DNA of the CDR3 is TGTGCCAGCAGCTGGGAGCGGGTGGGGTCAACAGATACGCAGTATTTT.